The entry below describes one T cell receptor beta chain. Data came from immunoSEQ multiplex PCR; TCRdb stores just in-frame clones and leaves some out. The table has about 280,000 clones, about four fifths seen once. The V end lost 2 bases, the J end lost 5 bases, and 12 bases lay between the germline ends. Germline CDR1 and CDR2: MNHEY and SVGAGI. The CDR3 consists of 14 residues. The data stem from a study of blood T cell repertoires in COVID-19. Overall study: Donors in the United States, Italy and Spain gave samples during acute or convalescent COVID-19. The cDNA or gDNA used as material had been derived from T cells, B-cell-depleted T cells, or PBMCs.

Participant reports of clinical history set cohort assignment. Sample: PBMCs or T cells enriched from blood (not recorded which). This receptor was taken from a middle-aged man who had been exposed to COVID-19. V usage is TRBV6-5 and J usage is TRBJ1-1; tentatively, D is TRBD1 (5 bases). The CDR3 DNA reads TGTGCCAGCAGTTACGGTAGGGGAAGGACTGAAGCTTTCTTT. Translation: CASSYGRGRTEAFF.